The table lists the clone carrying this T cell receptor (beta chain) with a count of one. As handled by the study authors: Amplifying reference gene primers gave estimates of nucleated cell counts. Data came from immunoSEQ multiplex PCR; TCRdb stores just in-frame clones and leaves some out. The V and J calls and clone size are taken from that table; D and trimming were inferred from the DNA. The data contain around 250,000 clones, 80% to 90% of them seen just once; the ten biggest clones take up 2.5% to 3.5%. This entry is derived from a study of blood T cell repertoires in COVID-19. In the study overall: Collection of acute and convalescent COVID-19 samples took place in the United States, Italy and Spain.

Trimming cost V 2 bases and J 3 bases; bases outside gene matches: 4. This CDR3 contains 14 residues. Germline V lookup: CDR1 SGHRS, CDR2 YFSETQ. The origin of this receptor is a woman aged 25 to 39 with active or convalescent COVID-19. The chain couples TRBV5-1 to TRBJ1-1; 7 bases line up with TRBD1. Sequencing input: peripheral blood. CDR3 bases: TGCGCCAGCAGCTTCGCAACAGGGGACACTGAAGCTTTCTTT. Translated, it gives CASSFATGDTEAFF. Looking up the rest from reference TRBV5-1 and TRBJ1-1 gives the full variable domain: KAGVTQTPRYLIKTRGQQVTLSCSPISGHRSVSWYQQTPGQGLQFLFEYFSETQRNKGNFPGRFSGRQFSNSRSEMNVSTLELGDSALYLCASSFATGDTEAFFGQGTRLTVV.